This T cell receptor (beta chain) is from a study of T cell responses to AZD1222 COVID-19 vaccine. The overall study: Second-dose groups at about 4 or about 12 weeks were pooled. Study observations and caveats: Clonal diversity was possibly underestimated, and the donors were mostly white British, with more females. The study found Spike-specific TCR breadth and depth rose after two AZD1222 doses.

Trimming cost V 6 bases and J 2 bases; bases outside gene matches: 5. The CDR3 has 16 residues. The germline CDR1 and CDR2 sequences are SEHNR and FQNEAQ (reference sequence). On this clone itself: No antigen is known for it.

Profiled with immunoSEQ multiplex PCR; TCRdb holds only in-frame clones, not every one. The table includes about 130,000 clones, 92% detected once. Sequences were derived from peripheral blood, sampled on day 0 of AZD1222 vaccination. The V and J genes are TRBV7-9 and TRBJ1-6, with 9 bases that match TRBD1. The origin of this receptor is an adult in good health. The CDR3 DNA follows: TGTGCCAGCAGTACGGACAGGGGTCCCTATAATTCACCCCTCCACTTT. Translated: CASSTDRGPYNSPLHF.